This T cell receptor (beta chain) came from a study of CD8+CD57+ T cells in acquired aplastic anemia. Study-wide context: Sorting CD4+ and CD8+ cells gave DNA averaging approximately 3 ug.

CDR1 and CDR2 (germline): SNHLY, FYNNEI. The CDR3 totals 15 residues. V gave up 4 bases and J gave up 2 bases, with 14 bases separating them. It was patients with CD8+CD57+ cell expansion by flow cytometry who were chosen for sequencing. Patients, without exception, had severe acquired aplastic anemia. Regarding this clonotype: What it binds is unknown.

Study-wide results and caveats: Some 30 shared CD8+ CDR3s appeared highly expressed within patients' immunodominant clones.

Genomic DNA, the template, was used for profiling of the TCR beta VDJ and CDR3. TCRdb reprocessed the reads via MiXCR and lists one record per CDR3 protein. The top ten hold approximately 80% of the sample, which has around 79,000 distinct CDR3 sequences, 55% to 75% seen once. The sample comprised sorted CD4+, CD8+, or CD8+CD57+ T cells (not recorded which) from PBMCs. This TCR derives from a human donor with aplastic anemia. The rearrangement links TRBV2 to TRBJ1-2; possible D gene TRBD1, 6 bases. CDR3 sequence reads: CASSVGGNLNYGYTF. CDR3 sequence (DNA): TGTGCCAGCAGTGTTGGGGGCAACCTCAACTATGGCTACACCTTC.